This T cell receptor (beta chain) was sequenced for a study of T-cell reconstitution after alpha-beta-depleted transplantation in children. Germline CDR1 and CDR2: LNHDA and SQIVND (reference sequence). The CDR3 has 12 residues. V gave up 6 bases and J gave up 10 bases; unmatched junction bases: 8. Unique molecular identifiers were incorporated into the prepared TCRbeta library. Via MiXCR, TCRdb re-called the PCR reads, giving one row per CDR3 protein. The sample includes a few hundred thousand distinct CDR3 sequences, around 16% of them seen just once. Only a few counts were recorded for this clonotype.

Sequencing used PBMCs from the stem cell graft donor, obtained from the stem cell graft. The chain is built from TRBV19 and TRBJ1-1; 7 nucleotides align to TRBD1. The sequence came from a human donor who donated a stem cell graft to a child with acute lymphoblastic leukemia. The CDR3 nucleotides are TGTGCCAGTAGCGGACAGGACGCTATAGCTTTCTTT. Protein product: CASSGQDAIAFF.